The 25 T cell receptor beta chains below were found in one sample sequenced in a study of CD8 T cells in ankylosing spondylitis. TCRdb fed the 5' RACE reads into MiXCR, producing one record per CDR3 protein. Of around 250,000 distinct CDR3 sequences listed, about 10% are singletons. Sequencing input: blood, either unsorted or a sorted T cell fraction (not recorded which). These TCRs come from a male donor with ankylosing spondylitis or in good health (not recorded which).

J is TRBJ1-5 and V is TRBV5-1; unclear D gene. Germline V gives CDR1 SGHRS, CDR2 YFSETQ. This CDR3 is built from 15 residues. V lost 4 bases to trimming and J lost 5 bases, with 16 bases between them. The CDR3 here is CASSPPNSLYQPQHF. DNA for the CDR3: TGCGCCAGCAGCCCACCTAACAGCCTGTATCAGCCCCAGCATTTT.

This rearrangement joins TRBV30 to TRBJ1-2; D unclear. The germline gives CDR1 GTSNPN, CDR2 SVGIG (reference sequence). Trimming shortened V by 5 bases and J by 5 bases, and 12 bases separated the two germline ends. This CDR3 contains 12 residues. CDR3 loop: CAWSSGSYGYTF. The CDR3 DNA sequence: TGTGCCTGGTCCTCGGGCAGTTATGGCTACACCTTC. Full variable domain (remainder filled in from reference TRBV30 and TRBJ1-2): SQTIHQWPATLVQPVGSPLSLECTVEGTSNPNLYWYRQAAGRGLQLLFYSVGIGQISSEVPQNLSASRPQDRQFILSSKKLLLSDSGFYLCAWSSGSYGYTFGSGTRLTVV.

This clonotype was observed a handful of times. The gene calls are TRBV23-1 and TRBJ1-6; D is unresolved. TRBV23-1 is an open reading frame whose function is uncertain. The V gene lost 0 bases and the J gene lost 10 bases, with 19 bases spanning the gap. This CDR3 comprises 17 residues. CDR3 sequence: CASSQSGSPLSRSPLHF. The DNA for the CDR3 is TGCGCCAGCAGTCAATCTGGCAGCCCTTTATCTCGATCACCCCTCCACTTT.

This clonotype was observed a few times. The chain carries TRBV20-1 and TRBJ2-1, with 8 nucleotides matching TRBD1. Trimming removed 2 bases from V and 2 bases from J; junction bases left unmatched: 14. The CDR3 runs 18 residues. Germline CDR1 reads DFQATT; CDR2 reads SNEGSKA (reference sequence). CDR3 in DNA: TGCAGTGCTAGAACCCAAGGACAGGGTAAAGGTGCCTACAATGAGCAGTTCTTC. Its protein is CSARTQGQGKGAYNEQFF.

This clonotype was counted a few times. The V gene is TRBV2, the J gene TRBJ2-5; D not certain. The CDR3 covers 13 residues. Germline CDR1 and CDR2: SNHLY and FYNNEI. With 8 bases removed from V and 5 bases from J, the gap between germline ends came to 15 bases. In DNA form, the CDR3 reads TGTGCCAGCGTACGAGAATTCGGGGAGACCCAGTACTTC. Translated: CASVREFGETQYF. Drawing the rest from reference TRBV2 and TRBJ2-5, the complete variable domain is EPEVTQTPSHQVTQMGQEVILRCVPISNHLYFYWYRQILGQKVEFLVSFYNNEISEKSEIFDDQFSVERPDGSNFTLKIRSTKLEDSAMYFCASVREFGETQYFGPGTRLLVL.

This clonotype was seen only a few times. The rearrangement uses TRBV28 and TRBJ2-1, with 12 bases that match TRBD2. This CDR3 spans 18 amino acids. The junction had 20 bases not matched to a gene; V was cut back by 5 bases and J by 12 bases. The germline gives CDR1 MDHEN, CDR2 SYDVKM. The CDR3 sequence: CASSPTTWTSGESDVQFF. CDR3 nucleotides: TGTGCCAGCAGTCCCACCACTTGGACTAGCGGGGAGTCTGATGTGCAGTTCTTC.

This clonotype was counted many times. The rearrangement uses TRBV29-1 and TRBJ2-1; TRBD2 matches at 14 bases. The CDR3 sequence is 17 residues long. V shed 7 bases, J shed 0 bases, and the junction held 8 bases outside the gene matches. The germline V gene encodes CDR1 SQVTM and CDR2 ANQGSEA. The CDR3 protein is CSAQGLAGASSYNEQFF. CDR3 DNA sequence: TGCAGCGCCCAGGGACTAGCGGGGGCTAGCTCCTACAATGAGCAGTTCTTC.

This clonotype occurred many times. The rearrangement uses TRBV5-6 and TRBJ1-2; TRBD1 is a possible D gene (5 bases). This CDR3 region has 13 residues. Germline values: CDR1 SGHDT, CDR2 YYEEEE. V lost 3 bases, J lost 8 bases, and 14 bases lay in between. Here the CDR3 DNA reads TGTGCCAGCAGCTCCGGGACTCCAGGGGGCTACACCTTC. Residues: CASSSGTPGGYTF. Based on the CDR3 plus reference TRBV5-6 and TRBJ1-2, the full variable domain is DAGVTQSPTHLIKTRGQQVTLRCSPKSGHDTVSWYQQALGQGPQFIFQYYEEEERQRGNFPDRFSGHQFPNYSSELNVNALLLGDSALYLCASSSGTPGGYTFGSGTRLTVV.

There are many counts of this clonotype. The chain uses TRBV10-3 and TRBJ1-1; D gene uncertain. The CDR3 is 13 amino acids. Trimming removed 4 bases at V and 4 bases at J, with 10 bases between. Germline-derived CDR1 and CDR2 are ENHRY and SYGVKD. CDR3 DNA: TGTGCCATCAGTGGAGGGAGGAGCACTGAAGCTTTCTTT. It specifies CAISGGRSTEAFF.

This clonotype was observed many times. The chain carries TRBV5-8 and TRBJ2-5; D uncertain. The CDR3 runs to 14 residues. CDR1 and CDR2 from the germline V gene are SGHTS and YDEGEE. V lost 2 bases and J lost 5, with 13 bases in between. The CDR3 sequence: CASSFRTVWETQYF. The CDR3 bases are TGTGCCAGCAGCTTTAGGACGGTCTGGGAGACCCAGTACTTC.

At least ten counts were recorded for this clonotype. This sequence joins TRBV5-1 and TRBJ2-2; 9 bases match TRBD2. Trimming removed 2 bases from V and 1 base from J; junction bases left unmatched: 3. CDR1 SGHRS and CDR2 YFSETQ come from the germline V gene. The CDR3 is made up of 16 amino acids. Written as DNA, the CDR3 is TGCGCCAGCAGCTTCACGACTAGCGGGAACACCGGGGAGCTGTTTTTT. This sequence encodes CASSFTTSGNTGELFF.

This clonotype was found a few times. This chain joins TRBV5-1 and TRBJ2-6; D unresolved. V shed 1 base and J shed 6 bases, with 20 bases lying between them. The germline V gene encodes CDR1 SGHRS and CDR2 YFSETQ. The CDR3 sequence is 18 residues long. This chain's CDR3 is CASSLRSTSGGEANVLTF. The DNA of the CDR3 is TGCGCCAGCAGCTTGCGGTCGACCTCCGGTGGGGAGGCCAACGTCCTGACTTTC. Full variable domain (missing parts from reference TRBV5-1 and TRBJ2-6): KAGVTQTPRYLIKTRGQQVTLSCSPISGHRSVSWYQQTPGQGLQFLFEYFSETQRNKGNFPGRFSGRQFSNSRSEMNVSTLELGDSALYLCASSLRSTSGGEANVLTFGAGSRLTVL.

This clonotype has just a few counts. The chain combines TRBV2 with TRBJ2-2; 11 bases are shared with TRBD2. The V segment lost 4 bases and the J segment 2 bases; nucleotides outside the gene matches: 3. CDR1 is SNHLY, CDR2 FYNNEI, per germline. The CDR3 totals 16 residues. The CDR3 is CASSVGLAVNTGELFF. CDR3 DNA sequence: TGTGCCAGCAGTGTGGGACTAGCGGTAAACACCGGGGAGCTGTTTTTT. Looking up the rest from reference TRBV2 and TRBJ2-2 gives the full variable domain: EPEVTQTPSHQVTQMGQEVILRCVPISNHLYFYWYRQILGQKVEFLVSFYNNEISEKSEIFDDQFSVERPDGSNFTLKIRSTKLEDSAMYFCASSVGLAVNTGELFFGEGSRLTVL.

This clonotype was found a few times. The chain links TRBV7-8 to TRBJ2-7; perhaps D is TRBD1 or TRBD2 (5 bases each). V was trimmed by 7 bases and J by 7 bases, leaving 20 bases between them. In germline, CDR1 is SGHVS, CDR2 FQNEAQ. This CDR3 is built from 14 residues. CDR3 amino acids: CASKTEEGGGEQYF. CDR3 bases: TGTGCCAGCAAGACGGAGGAAGGTGGGGGAGAGCAGTACTTC.

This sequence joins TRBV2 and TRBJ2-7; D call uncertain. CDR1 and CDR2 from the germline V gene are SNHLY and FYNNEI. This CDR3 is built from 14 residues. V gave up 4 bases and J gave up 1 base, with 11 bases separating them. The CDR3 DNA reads TGTGCCAGCAGTGCTGACTTTGGGTCCTACGAGCAGTACTTC. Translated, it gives CASSADFGSYEQYF.

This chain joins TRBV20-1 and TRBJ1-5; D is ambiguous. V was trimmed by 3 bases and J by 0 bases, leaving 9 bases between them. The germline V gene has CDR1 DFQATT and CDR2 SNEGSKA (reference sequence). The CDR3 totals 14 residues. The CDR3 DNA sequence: TGCAGTGCTAGTGGCGGGATTAGCAATCAGCCCCAGCATTTT. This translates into CSASGGISNQPQHF.

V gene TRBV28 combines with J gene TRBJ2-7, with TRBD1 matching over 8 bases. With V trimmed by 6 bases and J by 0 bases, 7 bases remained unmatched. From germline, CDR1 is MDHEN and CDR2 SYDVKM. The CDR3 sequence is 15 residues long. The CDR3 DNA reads TGTGCCAGCAGACCTCAGGACAGGGACTCCTACGAGCAGTACTTC. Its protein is CASRPQDRDSYEQYF.

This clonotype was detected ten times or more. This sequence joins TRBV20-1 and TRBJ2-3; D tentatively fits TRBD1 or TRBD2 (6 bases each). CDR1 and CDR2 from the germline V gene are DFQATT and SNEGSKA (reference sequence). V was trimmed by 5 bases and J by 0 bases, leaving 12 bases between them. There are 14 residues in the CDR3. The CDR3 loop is CSAPEGGSTDTQYF. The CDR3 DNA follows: TGCAGTGCTCCCGAGGGGGGTAGCACAGATACGCAGTATTTT.

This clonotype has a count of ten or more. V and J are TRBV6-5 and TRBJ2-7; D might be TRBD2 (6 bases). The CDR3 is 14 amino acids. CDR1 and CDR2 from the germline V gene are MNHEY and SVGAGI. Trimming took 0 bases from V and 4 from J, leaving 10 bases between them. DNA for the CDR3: TGTGCCAGCAGTTACTCGGGCGCGGGATACGAGCAGTACTTC. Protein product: CASSYSGAGYEQYF.

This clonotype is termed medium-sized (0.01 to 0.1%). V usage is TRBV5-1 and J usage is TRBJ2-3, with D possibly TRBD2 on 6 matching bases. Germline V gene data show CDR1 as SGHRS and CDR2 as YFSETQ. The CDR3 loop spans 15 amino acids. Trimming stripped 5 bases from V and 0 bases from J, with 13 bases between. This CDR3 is CASRRGRVSTDTQYF. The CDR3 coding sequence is TGCGCCAGCAGGCGGGGTAGGGTGAGCACAGATACGCAGTATTTT.

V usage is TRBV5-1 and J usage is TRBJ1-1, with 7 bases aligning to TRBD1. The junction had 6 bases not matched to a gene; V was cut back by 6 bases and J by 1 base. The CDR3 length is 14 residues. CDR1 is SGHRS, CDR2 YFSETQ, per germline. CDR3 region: CASTRTGGNTEAFF. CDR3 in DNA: TGCGCCAGCACTCGGACAGGTGGGAACACTGAAGCTTTCTTT.

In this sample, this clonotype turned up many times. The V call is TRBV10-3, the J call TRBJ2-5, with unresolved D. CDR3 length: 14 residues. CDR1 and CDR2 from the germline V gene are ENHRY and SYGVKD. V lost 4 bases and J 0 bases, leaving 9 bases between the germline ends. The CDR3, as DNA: TGTGCCATCAGTGGGGGTCTGTACCAAGAGACCCAGTACTTC. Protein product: CAISGGLYQETQYF.

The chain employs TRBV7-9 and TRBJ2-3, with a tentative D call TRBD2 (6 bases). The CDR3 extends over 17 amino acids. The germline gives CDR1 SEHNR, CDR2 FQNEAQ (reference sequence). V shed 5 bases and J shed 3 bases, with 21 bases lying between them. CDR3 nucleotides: TGTGCCAGCAGCACCATCCAAAGTCGGGAGAGGACAGATACGCAGTATTTT. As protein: CASSTIQSRERTDTQYF.

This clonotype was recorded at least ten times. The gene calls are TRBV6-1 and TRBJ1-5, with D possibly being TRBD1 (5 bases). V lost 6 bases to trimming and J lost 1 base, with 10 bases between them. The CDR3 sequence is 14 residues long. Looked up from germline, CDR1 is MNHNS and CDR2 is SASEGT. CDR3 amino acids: CASRGTSSNQPQHF. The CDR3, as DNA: TGTGCCAGCAGAGGGACGTCGAGCAATCAGCCCCAGCATTTT.

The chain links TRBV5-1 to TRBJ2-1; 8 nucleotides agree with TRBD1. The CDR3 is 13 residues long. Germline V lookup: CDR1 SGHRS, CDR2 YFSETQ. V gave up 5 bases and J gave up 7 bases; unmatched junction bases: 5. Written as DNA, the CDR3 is TGCGCCAGCAGACAGGACAGGGCTAATGAGCAGTTCTTC. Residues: CASRQDRANEQFF.